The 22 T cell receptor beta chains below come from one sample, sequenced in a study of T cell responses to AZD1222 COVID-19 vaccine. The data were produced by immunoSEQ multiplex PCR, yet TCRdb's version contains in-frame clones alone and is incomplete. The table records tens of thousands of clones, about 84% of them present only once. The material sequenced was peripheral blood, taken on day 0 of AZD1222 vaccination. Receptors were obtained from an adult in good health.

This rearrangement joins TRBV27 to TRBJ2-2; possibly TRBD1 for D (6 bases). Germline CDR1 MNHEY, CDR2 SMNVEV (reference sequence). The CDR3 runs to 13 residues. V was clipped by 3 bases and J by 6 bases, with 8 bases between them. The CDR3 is CASSFHRAGELFF. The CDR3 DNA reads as TGTGCCAGCAGTTTTCACAGGGCCGGGGAGCTGTTTTTT.

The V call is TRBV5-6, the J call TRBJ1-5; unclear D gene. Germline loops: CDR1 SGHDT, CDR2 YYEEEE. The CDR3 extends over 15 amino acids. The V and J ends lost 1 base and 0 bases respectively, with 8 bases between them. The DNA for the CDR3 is TGTGCCAGCAGCTTGAAAGTTAATAGCAATCAGCCCCAGCATTTT. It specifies CASSLKVNSNQPQHF.

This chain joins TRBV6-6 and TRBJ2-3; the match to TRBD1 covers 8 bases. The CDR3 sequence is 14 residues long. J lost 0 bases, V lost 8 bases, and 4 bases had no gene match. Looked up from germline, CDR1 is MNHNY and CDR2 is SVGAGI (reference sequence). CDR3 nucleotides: TGTGCCAGCGTCAGGACAGGGAGCACAGATACGCAGTATTTT. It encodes CASVRTGSTDTQYF.

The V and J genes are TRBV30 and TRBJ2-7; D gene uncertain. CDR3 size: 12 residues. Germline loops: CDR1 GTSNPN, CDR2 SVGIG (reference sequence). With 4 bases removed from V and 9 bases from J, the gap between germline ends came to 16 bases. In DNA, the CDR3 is TGTGCCTGGAAGAAATCTTCCGGCGGGCAGTACTTC. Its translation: CAWKKSSGGQYF. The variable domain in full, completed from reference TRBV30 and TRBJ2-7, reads SQTIHQWPATLVQPVGSPLSLECTVEGTSNPNLYWYRQAAGRGLQLLFYSVGIGQISSEVPQNLSASRPQDRQFILSSKKLLLSDSGFYLCAWKKSSGGQYFGPGTRLTVT.

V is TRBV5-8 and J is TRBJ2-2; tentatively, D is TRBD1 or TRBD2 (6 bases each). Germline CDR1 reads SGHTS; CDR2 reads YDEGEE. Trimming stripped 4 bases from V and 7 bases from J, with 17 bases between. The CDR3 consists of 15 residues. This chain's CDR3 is CASSGGGSNGGELFF. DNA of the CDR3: TGTGCCAGCAGCGGAGGGGGGTCTAATGGCGGGGAGCTGTTTTTT.

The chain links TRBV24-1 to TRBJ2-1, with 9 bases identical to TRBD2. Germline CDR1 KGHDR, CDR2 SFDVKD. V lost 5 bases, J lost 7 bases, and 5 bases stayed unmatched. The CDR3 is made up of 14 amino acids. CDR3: CATSGSGSLNEQFF. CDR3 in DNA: TGTGCCACCAGTGGTAGCGGGAGTCTTAATGAGCAGTTCTTC.

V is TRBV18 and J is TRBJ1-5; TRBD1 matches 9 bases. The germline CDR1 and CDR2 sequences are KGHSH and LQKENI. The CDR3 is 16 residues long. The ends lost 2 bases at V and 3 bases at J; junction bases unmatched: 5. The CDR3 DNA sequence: TGTGCCAGCTCACCATGGGGACAGGGATCCAATCAGCCCCAGCATTTT. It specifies CASSPWGQGSNQPQHF.

The CDR3 nucleotides are TGTGCCAGCAGCTTGGCCGTTGCTAGCGGGCGCACAGATACGCAGTATTTT. Its translation: CASSLAVASGRTDTQYF. V is TRBV5-4 and J is TRBJ2-3; 8 bases are shared with TRBD2. The CDR3 runs to 17 residues. Germline CDR1 reads SGHNT; CDR2 reads YYREEE (reference sequence). Trimming cost V 0 bases and J 1 base; bases outside gene matches: 7.

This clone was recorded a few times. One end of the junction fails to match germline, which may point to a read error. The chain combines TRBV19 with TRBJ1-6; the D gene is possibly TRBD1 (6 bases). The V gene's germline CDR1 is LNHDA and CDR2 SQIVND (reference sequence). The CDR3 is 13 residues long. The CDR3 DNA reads TGTGCCAGTAAAGGACAGTATAATTCTCCCCTCCACTTT. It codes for CASKGQYNSPLHF.

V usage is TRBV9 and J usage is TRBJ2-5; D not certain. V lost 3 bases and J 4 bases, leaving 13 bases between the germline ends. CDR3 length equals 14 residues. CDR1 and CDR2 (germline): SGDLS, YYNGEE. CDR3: CASSAQTRGETQYF. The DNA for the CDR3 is TGTGCCAGCAGCGCCCAGACAAGAGGAGAGACCCAGTACTTC. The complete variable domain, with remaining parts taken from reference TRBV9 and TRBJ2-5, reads DSGVTQTPKHLITATGQRVTLRCSPRSGDLSVYWYQQSLDQGLQFLIQYYNGEERAKGNILERFSAQQFPDLHSELNLSSLELGDSALYFCASSAQTRGETQYFGPGTRLLVL.

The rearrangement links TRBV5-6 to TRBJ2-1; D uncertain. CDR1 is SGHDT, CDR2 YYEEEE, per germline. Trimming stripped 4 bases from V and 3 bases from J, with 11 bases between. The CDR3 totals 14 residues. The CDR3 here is CASSLWSNYNEQFF. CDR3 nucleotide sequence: TGTGCCAGCAGCCTTTGGTCCAACTACAATGAGCAGTTCTTC.

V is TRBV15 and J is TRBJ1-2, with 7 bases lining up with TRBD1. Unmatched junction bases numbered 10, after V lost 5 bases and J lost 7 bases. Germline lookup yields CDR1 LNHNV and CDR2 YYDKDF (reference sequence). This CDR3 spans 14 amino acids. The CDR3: CATSVGGDSGGYTF. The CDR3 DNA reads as TGTGCCACCAGCGTAGGGGGCGATTCTGGTGGCTACACCTTC. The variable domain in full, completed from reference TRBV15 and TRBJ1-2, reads DAMVIQNPRYQVTQFGKPVTLSCSQTLNHNVMYWYQQKSSQAPKLLFHYYDKDFNNEADTPDNFQSRRPNTSFCFLDIRSPGLGDTAMYLCATSVGGDSGGYTFGSGTRLTVV.

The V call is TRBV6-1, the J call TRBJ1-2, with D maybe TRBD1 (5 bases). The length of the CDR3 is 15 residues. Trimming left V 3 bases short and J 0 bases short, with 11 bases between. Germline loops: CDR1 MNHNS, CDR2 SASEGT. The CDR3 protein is CASSDNRGANYGYTF. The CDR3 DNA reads TGTGCCAGCAGTGACAACCGGGGGGCTAACTATGGCTACACCTTC.

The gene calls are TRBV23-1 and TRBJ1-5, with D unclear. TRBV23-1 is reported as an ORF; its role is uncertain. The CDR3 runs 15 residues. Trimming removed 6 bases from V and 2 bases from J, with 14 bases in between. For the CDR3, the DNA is TGCGCCAGCAGCGATAATAGGACGGGCAATCAGCCCCAGCATTTT. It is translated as CASSDNRTGNQPQHF.

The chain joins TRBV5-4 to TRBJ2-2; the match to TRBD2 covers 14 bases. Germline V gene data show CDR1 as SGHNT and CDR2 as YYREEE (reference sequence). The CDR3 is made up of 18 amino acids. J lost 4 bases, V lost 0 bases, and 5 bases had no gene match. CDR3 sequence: CASSLGTSGGLITGELFF. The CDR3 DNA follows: TGTGCCAGCAGCTTGGGGACTAGCGGGGGGCTCATCACCGGGGAGCTGTTTTTT.

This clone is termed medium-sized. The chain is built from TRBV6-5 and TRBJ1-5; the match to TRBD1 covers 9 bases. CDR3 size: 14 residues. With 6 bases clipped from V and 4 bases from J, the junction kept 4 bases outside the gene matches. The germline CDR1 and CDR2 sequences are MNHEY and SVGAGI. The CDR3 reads CASRRTGDNQPQHF. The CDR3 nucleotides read TGTGCCAGCAGGAGGACAGGGGATAATCAGCCCCAGCATTTT.

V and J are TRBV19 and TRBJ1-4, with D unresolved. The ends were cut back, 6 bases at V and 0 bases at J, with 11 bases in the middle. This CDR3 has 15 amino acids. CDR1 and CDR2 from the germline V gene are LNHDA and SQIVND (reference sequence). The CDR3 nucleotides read TGTGCCAGTAGAACGACTGGGGCAACTAATGAAAAACTGTTTTTT. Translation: CASRTTGATNEKLFF.

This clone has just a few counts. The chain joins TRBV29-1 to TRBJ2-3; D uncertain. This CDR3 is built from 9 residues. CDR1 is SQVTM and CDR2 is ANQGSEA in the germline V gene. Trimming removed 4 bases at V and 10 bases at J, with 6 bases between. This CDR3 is CSVGVAQYF. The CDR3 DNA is TGCAGCGTTGGGGTAGCGCAGTATTTT.

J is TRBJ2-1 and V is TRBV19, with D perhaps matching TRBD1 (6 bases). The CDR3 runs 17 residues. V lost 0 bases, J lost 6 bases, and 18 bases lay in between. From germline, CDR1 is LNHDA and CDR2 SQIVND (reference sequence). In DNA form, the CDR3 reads TGTGCCAGTAGTATAGACCTAGGACAGACCTTTCTCAATGAGCAGTTCTTC. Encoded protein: CASSIDLGQTFLNEQFF.

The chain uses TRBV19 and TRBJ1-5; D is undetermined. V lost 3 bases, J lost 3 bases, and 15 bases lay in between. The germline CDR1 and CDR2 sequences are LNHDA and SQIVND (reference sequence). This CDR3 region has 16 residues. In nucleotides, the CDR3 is TGTGCCAGTAGTATGCCCCCCAGGTTAGTCAATCAGCCCCAGCATTTT. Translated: CASSMPPRLVNQPQHF.

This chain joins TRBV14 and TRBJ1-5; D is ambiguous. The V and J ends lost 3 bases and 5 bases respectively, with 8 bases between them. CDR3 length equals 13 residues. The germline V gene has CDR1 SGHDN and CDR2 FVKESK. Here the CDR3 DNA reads TGTGCCAGCAGCCAGTCGGGCTATCAGCCCCAGCATTTT. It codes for CASSQSGYQPQHF.

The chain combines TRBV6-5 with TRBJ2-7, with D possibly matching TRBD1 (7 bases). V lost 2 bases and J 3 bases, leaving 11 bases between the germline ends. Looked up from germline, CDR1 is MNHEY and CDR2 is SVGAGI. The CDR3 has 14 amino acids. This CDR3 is CASSYRRDSYEQYF. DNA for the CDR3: TGTGCCAGCAGTTACAGGAGGGACAGCTACGAGCAGTACTTC.